This TCR beta chain derives from a study of blood T cell repertoires in COVID-19. About the study: Both acute and convalescent COVID-19 samples were obtained from the United States, Italy and Spain. T cells, B-cell-depleted T cells, or PBMCs supplied cDNA or gDNA.

CDR3 length: 16 residues. Trimming removed 1 base from V and 0 bases from J; junction bases left unmatched: 2. Germline lookup yields CDR1 KGHSH and CDR2 LQKENI. In the source study's methods: Nucleated cell number was recorded as an estimate derived from reference gene primer amplification. TCRdb's table, derived via immunoSEQ multiplex PCR, lists solely in-frame clones and lacks some. V, J and clone size derive from that table, while D and trimming were established from the DNA sequence. The data show roughly 100,000 clones, approximately 81% seen once. This clonotype originated in a man older than 75 with acute or convalescent COVID-19. This rearrangement joins TRBV18 to TRBJ1-4; 7 bases line up with TRBD1. Input material: peripheral blood. As DNA, the CDR3 is TGTGCCAGCTCACCACAAGGGGGCGCAACTAATGAAAAACTGTTTTTT. Protein sequence: CASSPQGGATNEKLFF.